The 5 T cell receptor beta chains below were found in one sample sequenced in a study of blood T cell repertoires in COVID-19. The method was immunoSEQ multiplex PCR; TCRdb's version includes in-frame clones alone and lacks a portion of them. Of tens of thousands of clones detected, 81% appear once; the ten largest clones hold roughly 4.8%. Sequenced sample: peripheral blood. These receptors all come from a man older than 75 with COVID-19, enrolled during active disease.

The chain uses TRBV19 and TRBJ2-1, with 15 bases that match TRBD2. In germline, CDR1 is LNHDA, CDR2 SQIVND (reference sequence). This CDR3 spans 16 amino acids. J was trimmed by 7 bases and V by 4 bases; bases with no gene match: 5. CDR3 nucleotides: TGTGCCAGTAGTAGAGGACTAGCGGGAGGGCGTAATGAGCAGTTCTTC. This gives the protein CASSRGLAGGRNEQFF.

The chain couples TRBV15 to TRBJ2-5; 14 nucleotides match TRBD2. The CDR3 runs to 15 residues. Losses at the gene ends were 3 bases for V and 5 bases for J; bases not matched to a gene: 2. Germline CDR1 and CDR2: LNHNV and YYDKDF (reference sequence). The CDR3 DNA reads TGTGCCACCAGCAGGGGGACTAGCGGGGGTGAGACCCAGTACTTC. This translates into CATSRGTSGGETQYF. The full variable domain, completed using reference TRBV15 and TRBJ2-5, is DAMVIQNPRYQVTQFGKPVTLSCSQTLNHNVMYWYQQKSSQAPKLLFHYYDKDFNNEADTPDNFQSRRPNTSFCFLDIRSPGLGDTAMYLCATSRGTSGGETQYFGPGTRLLVL.

This rearrangement joins TRBV6-2 or TRBV6-3 to TRBJ1-1; 8 bases map to TRBD1. The V segment lost 2 bases and the J segment 5 bases; nucleotides outside the gene matches: 10. This CDR3 spans 16 amino acids. CDR1 is MNHEY and CDR2 is SVGEGT in the germline V gene. The CDR3 is CASSYPRGQVFTEAFF. The CDR3 DNA sequence: TGTGCCAGCAGTTACCCTCGGGGACAGGTGTTTACTGAAGCTTTCTTT.

This chain joins TRBV15 and TRBJ2-3; no firm D call. Germline assignment: CDR1 LNHNV and CDR2 YYDKDF (reference sequence). V was shortened by 0 bases and J by 4 bases, with 8 bases between the two germline ends. The CDR3 is made up of 14 amino acids. CDR3 nucleotide sequence: TGTGCCACCAGCAGAGATTGGCAGGCAGATACGCAGTATTTT. Amino acid sequence: CATSRDWQADTQYF. Drawing the rest from reference TRBV15 and TRBJ2-3, the complete variable domain is DAMVIQNPRYQVTQFGKPVTLSCSQTLNHNVMYWYQQKSSQAPKLLFHYYDKDFNNEADTPDNFQSRRPNTSFCFLDIRSPGLGDTAMYLCATSRDWQADTQYFGPGTRLTVL.

V is TRBV7-9 and J is TRBJ1-2; D is perhaps TRBD1 (5 bases). The CDR3 contains 13 residues. The V end lost 1 base, the J end lost 8 bases, and 11 bases lay between the germline ends. Germline CDR1 and CDR2: SEHNR and FQNEAQ (reference sequence). The CDR3 spells CASSLVSKGGYTF. CDR3 DNA: TGTGCCAGCAGCTTAGTATCTAAGGGGGGCTACACCTTC.